The present T cell receptor beta chain was sequenced within a study of T cell changes during pregnancy in multiple sclerosis (dated by TCRdb to between 2018 and 2020). As for the study more broadly: Changes in the T cell repertoire over the course of pregnancy were examined in this study in women with multiple sclerosis.

Note on this clone: The antigen this receptor binds is unknown. The sample holds no much larger clone one base away, and base qualities are not on file.

Library preparation employed the immunoSEQ multiplex PCR assay. What TCRdb holds here is the immuneACCESS table cut down to in-frame rearrangements. Part of the clones is not present; checked against another copy, under half of the missing clones reflect an unresolved V gene, and the others are unexplained. The sample table lists around 100,000 clones, 92% of them with a count of one. Together, the top ten hold roughly 0.93% of the sample. V is shortened by 5 bases, J by 9 bases, and the region joining them spans 21 bases. The CDR3 starts with the cysteine, ends with the phenylalanine, and has 15 residues. The only DNA kept is the CDR3, 45 bases in frame from the first base. The CDR1 and CDR2 encoded by the germline V gene (reference sequence) are SGHNT and YYREEE.

The chain uses TRBV5-4 and TRBJ2-1; a confident D gene designation cannot be given. Sample: peripheral blood, taken after pregnancy. This receptor was obtained from a female donor with multiple sclerosis, enrolled in a pregnancy study. This receptor carries the CDR3 CASSYNSGVEAEQFF. The nucleotides are TGTGCCAGCAGTTATAACTCTGGTGTAGAGGCTGAGCAGTTCTTC.